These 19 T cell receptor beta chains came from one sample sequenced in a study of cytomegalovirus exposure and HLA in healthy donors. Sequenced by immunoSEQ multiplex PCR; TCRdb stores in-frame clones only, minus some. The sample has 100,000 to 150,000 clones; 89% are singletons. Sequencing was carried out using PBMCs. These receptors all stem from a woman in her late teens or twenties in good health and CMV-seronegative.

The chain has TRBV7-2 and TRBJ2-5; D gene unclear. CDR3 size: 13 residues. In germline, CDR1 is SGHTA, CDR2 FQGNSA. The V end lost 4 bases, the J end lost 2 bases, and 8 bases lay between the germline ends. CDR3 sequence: CASSYPVQETQYF. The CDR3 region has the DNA TGTGCCAGCAGCTATCCCGTGCAAGAGACCCAGTACTTC.

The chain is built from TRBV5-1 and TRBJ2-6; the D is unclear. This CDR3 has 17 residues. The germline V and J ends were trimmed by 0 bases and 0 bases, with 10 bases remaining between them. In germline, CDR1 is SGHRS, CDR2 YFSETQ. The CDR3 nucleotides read TGCGCCAGCAGCTTGGCCGCGGCAAGCTCTGGGGCCAACGTCCTGACTTTC. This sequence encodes CASSLAAASSGANVLTF. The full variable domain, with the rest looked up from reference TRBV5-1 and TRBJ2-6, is KAGVTQTPRYLIKTRGQQVTLSCSPISGHRSVSWYQQTPGQGLQFLFEYFSETQRNKGNFPGRFSGRQFSNSRSEMNVSTLELGDSALYLCASSLAAASSGANVLTFGAGSRLTVL.

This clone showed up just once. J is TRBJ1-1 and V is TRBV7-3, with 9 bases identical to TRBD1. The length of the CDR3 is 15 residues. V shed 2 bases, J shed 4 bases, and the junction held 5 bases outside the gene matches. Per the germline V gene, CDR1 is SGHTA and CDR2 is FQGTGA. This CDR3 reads CASSLLGTGTTEAFF. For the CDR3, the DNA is TGTGCCAGCAGCTTATTAGGGACAGGGACCACTGAAGCTTTCTTT. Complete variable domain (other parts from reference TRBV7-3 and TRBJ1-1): GAGVSQTPSNKVTEKGKYVELRCDPISGHTALYWYRQSLGQGPEFLIYFQGTGAADDSGLPNDRFFAVRPEGSVSTLKIQRTERGDSAVYLCASSLLGTGTTEAFFGQGTRLTVV.

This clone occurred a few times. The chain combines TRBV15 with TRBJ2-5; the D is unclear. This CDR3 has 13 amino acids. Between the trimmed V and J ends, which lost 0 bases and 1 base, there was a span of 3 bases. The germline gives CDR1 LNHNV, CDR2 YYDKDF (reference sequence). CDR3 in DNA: TGTGCCACCAGCAGAGACAGCCAAGAGACCCAGTACTTC. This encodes CATSRDSQETQYF.

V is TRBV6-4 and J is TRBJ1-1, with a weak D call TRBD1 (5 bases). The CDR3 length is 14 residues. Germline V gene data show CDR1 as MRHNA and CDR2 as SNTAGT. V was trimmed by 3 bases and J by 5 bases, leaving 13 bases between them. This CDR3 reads CASSESLGGTEAFF. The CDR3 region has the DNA TGTGCCAGCAGTGAGAGTTTGGGGGGGACTGAAGCTTTCTTT.

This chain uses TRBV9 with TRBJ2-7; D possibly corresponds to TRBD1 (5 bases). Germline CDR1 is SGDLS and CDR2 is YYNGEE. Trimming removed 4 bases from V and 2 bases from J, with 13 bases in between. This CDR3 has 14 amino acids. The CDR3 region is CASSPGDSPYEQYF. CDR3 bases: TGTGCCAGCAGCCCAGGAGACAGCCCCTACGAGCAGTACTTC.

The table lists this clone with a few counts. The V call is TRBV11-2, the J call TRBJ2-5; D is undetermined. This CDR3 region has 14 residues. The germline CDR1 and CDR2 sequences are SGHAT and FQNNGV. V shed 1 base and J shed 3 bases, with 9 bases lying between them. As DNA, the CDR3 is TGTGCCAGCAGCTTAGGGTTATCGGAAGAGACCCAGTACTTC. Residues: CASSLGLSEETQYF.

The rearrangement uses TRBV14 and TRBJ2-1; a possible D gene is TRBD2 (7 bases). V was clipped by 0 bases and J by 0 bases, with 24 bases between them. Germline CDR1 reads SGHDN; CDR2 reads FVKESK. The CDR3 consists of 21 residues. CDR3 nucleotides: TGTGCCAGCAGCCAAGAACGGGGGGCACTAGTGGCGGGGATCTCCTACAATGAGCAGTTCTTC. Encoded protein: CASSQERGALVAGISYNEQFF.

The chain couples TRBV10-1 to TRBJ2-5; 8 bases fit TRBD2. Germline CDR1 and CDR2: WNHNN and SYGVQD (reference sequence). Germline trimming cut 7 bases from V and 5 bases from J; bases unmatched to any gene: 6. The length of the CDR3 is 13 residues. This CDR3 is CASIPGGPETQYF. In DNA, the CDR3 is TGCGCCAGCATTCCGGGGGGGCCGGAGACCCAGTACTTC.

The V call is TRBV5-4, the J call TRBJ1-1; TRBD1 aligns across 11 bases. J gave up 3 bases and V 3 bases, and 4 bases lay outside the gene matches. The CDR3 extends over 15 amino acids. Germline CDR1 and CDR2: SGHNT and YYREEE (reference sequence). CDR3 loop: CASSYPGQGDTEAFF. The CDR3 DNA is TGTGCCAGCAGCTATCCGGGACAGGGGGACACTGAAGCTTTCTTT.

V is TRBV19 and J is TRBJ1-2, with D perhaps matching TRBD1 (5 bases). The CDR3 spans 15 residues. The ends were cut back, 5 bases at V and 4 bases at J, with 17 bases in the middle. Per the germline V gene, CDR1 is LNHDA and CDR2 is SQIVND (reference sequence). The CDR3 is CASSASGGVGYGYTF. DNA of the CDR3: TGTGCCAGTAGTGCCTCGGGAGGGGTCGGCTATGGCTACACCTTC.

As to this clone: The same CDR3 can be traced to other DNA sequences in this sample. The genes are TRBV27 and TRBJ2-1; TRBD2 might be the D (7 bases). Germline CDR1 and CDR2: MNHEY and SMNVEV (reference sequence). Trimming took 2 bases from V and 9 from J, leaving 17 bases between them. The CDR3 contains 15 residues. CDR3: CASSLTGRGAGEQFF. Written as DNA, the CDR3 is TGTGCCAGCAGTTTAACGGGTCGGGGGGCGGGTGAGCAGTTCTTC.

The CDR3 reads CATGGGSPLHF. In nucleotides, the CDR3 is TGTGCCACGGGGGGGGGATCACCCCTCCACTTT. J is TRBJ1-6 and V is TRBV6-5; D is possibly TRBD1 (5 bases). V was pared by 10 bases and J by 10 bases, with 11 bases between. This CDR3 comprises 11 residues. Germline assignment: CDR1 MNHEY and CDR2 SVGAGI.

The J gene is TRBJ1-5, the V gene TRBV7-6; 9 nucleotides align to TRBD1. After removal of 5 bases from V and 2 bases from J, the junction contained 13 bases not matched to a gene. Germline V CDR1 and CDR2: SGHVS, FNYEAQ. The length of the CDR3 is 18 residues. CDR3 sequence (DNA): TGTGCCAGCAGCGCGGCGTCGGGGACAGGGCGGCGCAATCAGCCCCAGCATTTT. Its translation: CASSAASGTGRRNQPQHF.

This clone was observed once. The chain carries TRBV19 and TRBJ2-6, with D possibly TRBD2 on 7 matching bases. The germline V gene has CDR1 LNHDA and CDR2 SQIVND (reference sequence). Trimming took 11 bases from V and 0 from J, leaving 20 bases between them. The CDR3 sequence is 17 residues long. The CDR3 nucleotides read TGTGCCGGGGGGGCGGGCAGGCACCTCTCTGGGGCCAACGTCCTGACTTTC. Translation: CAGGAGRHLSGANVLTF.

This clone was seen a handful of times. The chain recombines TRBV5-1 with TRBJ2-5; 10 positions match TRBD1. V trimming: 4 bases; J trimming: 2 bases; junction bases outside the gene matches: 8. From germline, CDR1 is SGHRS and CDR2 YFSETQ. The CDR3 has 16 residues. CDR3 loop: CASSNSGTGAQETQYF. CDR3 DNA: TGCGCCAGCAGCAACTCCGGGACAGGGGCGCAAGAGACCCAGTACTTC.

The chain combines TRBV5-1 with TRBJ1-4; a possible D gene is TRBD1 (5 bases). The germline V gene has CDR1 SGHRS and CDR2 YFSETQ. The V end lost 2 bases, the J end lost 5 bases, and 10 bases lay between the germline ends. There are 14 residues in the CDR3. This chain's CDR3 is CASSFGQLNEKLFF. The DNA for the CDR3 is TGCGCCAGCAGCTTTGGACAACTCAATGAAAAACTGTTTTTT.

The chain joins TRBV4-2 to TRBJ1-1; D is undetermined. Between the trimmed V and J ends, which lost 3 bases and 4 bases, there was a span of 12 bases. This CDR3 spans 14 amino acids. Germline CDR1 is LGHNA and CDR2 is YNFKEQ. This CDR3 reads CASSQWWAPTEAFF. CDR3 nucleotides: TGTGCCAGCAGCCAGTGGTGGGCCCCCACTGAAGCTTTCTTT.

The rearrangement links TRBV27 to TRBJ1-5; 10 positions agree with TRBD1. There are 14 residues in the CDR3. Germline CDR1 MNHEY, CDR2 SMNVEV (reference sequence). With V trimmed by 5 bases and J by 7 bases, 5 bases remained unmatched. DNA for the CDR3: TGTGCCAGCAGTCCTTGGACAGGGGGACAGCCCCAGCATTTT. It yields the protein CASSPWTGGQPQHF.